The rows below give T cell receptor beta chains drawn from one sample of a study of vaccination and CD4 T cells after COVID-19. Using its own MiXCR run on the PCR reads, TCRdb lists one record per CDR3 protein. The repertoire holds some 9,000 distinct CDR3 sequences, with about 57% as singletons. These TCRs' antigens remain unknown. Source material: CD4+ T cells from blood, cultured in vitro. These receptors all come from a human donor who had recovered from COVID-19. Each CDR3 is given without its conserved first and last residue. The order of the fields is V gene, J gene, CDR3 protein.

v_call: TRBV6-1; j_call: TRBJ2-5; cdr3_aa: ASRQGQGGPETQY
v_call: TRBV2; j_call: TRBJ2-7; cdr3_aa: ASSGLRARNEQY
v_call: TRBV7-2; j_call: TRBJ1-1; cdr3_aa: ASSFTTETEAF
v_call: TRBV10-1; j_call: TRBJ1-3; cdr3_aa: ASSTTVGNTIY
v_call: TRBV30; j_call: TRBJ2-5; cdr3_aa: AWSGNAGETQY
v_call: TRBV29-1; j_call: TRBJ1-1; cdr3_aa: SGSVGRNTEAF
v_call: TRBV21-1; j_call: TRBJ1-5; cdr3_aa: ASSKVRGVGQPQH
v_call: TRBV30; j_call: TRBJ1-1; cdr3_aa: ACNTGGLSNTEAF
v_call: TRBV20-1; j_call: TRBJ1-2; cdr3_aa: SAREEQGHVVYGYT
v_call: TRBV2; j_call: TRBJ1-5; cdr3_aa: ASRKQGSGQPQH
v_call: TRBV10-2; j_call: TRBJ1-2; cdr3_aa: ASTRAYDGYT
v_call: TRBV19; j_call: TRBJ1-5; cdr3_aa: ASSIRTLDQPQH
v_call: TRBV24-1; j_call: TRBJ1-2; cdr3_aa: ATSDFGTGGYYGYT
v_call: TRBV19; j_call: TRBJ1-1; cdr3_aa: ASSQTHRGSTEAF
v_call: TRBV20-1; j_call: TRBJ1-5; cdr3_aa: SARDLRTVDQPQH
v_call: TRBV28; j_call: TRBJ2-7; cdr3_aa: ASSIGLAYEQY
v_call: TRBV7-9; j_call: TRBJ1-1; cdr3_aa: ASSSRRNGGLDEAF
v_call: TRBV6-1; j_call: TRBJ1-6; cdr3_aa: ASRIGQRSPLH
v_call: TRBV12-3/TRBV12-4; j_call: TRBJ1-1; cdr3_aa: ASSFTGPNTEAF
v_call: TRBV5-1; j_call: TRBJ1-2; cdr3_aa: ASKGVVGYGYT
v_call: TRBV3-1; j_call: TRBJ2-5; cdr3_aa: ASSQDTCRTSGQETQY
v_call: TRBV5-1; j_call: TRBJ2-5; cdr3_aa: ASSLVTSGQETQY
v_call: TRBV5-1; j_call: TRBJ1-1; cdr3_aa: ASSSDPGTVNTEAF
v_call: TRBV15; j_call: TRBJ1-2; cdr3_aa: ATSRPTEDGYT
v_call: TRBV20-1; j_call: TRBJ2-1; cdr3_aa: SARETGLAGRVF
v_call: TRBV6-4; j_call: TRBJ1-5; cdr3_aa: ASRMDPWSNQPQH
v_call: TRBV15; j_call: TRBJ1-1; cdr3_aa: ATSLGSRNRVNTEAF
v_call: TRBV6-2/TRBV6-3; j_call: TRBJ2-7; cdr3_aa: ASSSADRGLGYEQY
v_call: TRBV10-3; j_call: TRBJ2-7; cdr3_aa: AITGQGYEQY
v_call: TRBV19; j_call: TRBJ1-5; cdr3_aa: ASRSGTGSNQPQH